Listed here are 15 T cell receptor beta chains from one sample, sequenced in a study of OX40 agonist ivuxolimab in advanced cancers. Clones were read by immunoSEQ multiplex PCR, and TCRdb kept only the in-frame ones, dropping some. The sample records 41,000 or so clones, around four fifths being singletons. The source material was CD4+ or CD8+ T cells sorted from blood, sampled in a trial of the OX40 agonist ivuxolimab. The receptors originated from an adult with an advanced solid tumor such as melanoma, head and neck, liver or kidney cancer.

The rearrangement links TRBV6-1 to TRBJ2-1, with D perhaps TRBD1 (5 bases). The germline CDR1 and CDR2 sequences are MNHNS and SASEGT. This CDR3 comprises 13 residues. Trimming took off 6 bases at V and 2 bases at J, with 8 bases between the two ends. The CDR3 sequence: CASRTETYNEQFF. Written as DNA, the CDR3 is TGTGCCAGCAGGACAGAGACCTACAATGAGCAGTTCTTC.

This chain uses TRBV7-6 with TRBJ2-5; D gene unclear. The J call may not be correct, given that the DNA end is closer to TRBJ2-7. The CDR3 length is 12 residues. CDR1 and CDR2 (germline): SGHVS, FNYEAQ. CDR3 bases: TGTGCCAGCAGCCCCTCTCGCCACGAGCAGTACTTC. Its translation is CASSPSRHEQYF.

The chain has TRBV5-1 and TRBJ1-6; the match to TRBD1 covers 9 bases. The CDR3 extends over 15 amino acids. From germline, CDR1 is SGHRS and CDR2 YFSETQ. Trimming cost V 4 bases and J 10 bases; bases outside gene matches: 9. The CDR3 sequence is CASSDRDRASSPLHF. DNA of the CDR3: TGCGCCAGCAGCGACCGGGACAGGGCCAGCTCACCCCTCCACTTT. The full variable domain, in which reference TRBV5-1 and TRBJ1-6 provide the parts outside the CDR3, is KAGVTQTPRYLIKTRGQQVTLSCSPISGHRSVSWYQQTPGQGLQFLFEYFSETQRNKGNFPGRFSGRQFSNSRSEMNVSTLELGDSALYLCASSDRDRASSPLHFGNGTRLTVT.

V is TRBV7-3 and J is TRBJ2-2, with D perhaps matching TRBD1 (6 bases). The CDR3 has 13 residues. Trimming cost V 2 bases and J 7 bases, with 8 bases left between them. Per the germline V gene, CDR1 is SGHTA and CDR2 is FQGTGA. This CDR3 is CASSLDRSGELFF. The DNA for the CDR3 is TGTGCCAGCAGCTTAGACAGGAGCGGGGAGCTGTTTTTT.

V usage is TRBV10-3 and J usage is TRBJ2-7; 7 nucleotides align to TRBD1. The CDR3 is 12 amino acids. V dropped 6 bases and J dropped 3; count of bases not matched to a gene: 2. Germline values: CDR1 ENHRY, CDR2 SYGVKD. Written as DNA, the CDR3 is TGTGCCATCAGACGACAGGGCTACGAGCAGTACTTC. It specifies CAIRRQGYEQYF.

The CDR3 DNA sequence: TGCAGCGTTGTAGCGGGGGGGGAGACCCAGTACTTC. Its protein product is CSVVAGGETQYF. The chain links TRBV29-1 to TRBJ2-5, with 11 bases fitting TRBD2. The germline gives CDR1 SQVTM, CDR2 ANQGSEA. This CDR3 spans 12 amino acids. Trimming took 4 bases from V and 5 from J; bases not matched to a gene: 0. Using reference TRBV29-1 and TRBJ2-5 for the parts outside the CDR3, the full variable domain is SAVISQKPSRDICQRGTSLTIQCQVDSQVTMMFWYRQQPGQSLTLIATANQGSEATYESGFVIDKFPISRPNLTFSTLTVSNMSPEDSSIYLCSVVAGGETQYFGPGTRLLVL.

This clone was picked up a small number of times. The chain combines TRBV7-6 with TRBJ2-3; no reliable D call. This CDR3 is 16 amino acids long. Trimming removed 5 bases from V and 0 bases from J, with 15 bases in between. The V gene's germline CDR1 is SGHVS and CDR2 FNYEAQ. The CDR3 sequence: CASSPRGRESTDTQYF. The CDR3 nucleotides are TGTGCCAGCAGCCCCCGAGGAAGGGAAAGCACAGATACGCAGTATTTT.

V usage is TRBV5-6 and J usage is TRBJ2-7; TRBD2 agrees at 7 bases. With V trimmed by 0 bases and J by 5 bases, 5 bases remained unmatched. The CDR3 has 14 residues. Germline V gene sequence: CDR1 SGHDT, CDR2 YYEEEE. CDR3 region: CASSLGLRGDEQYF. The DNA of the CDR3 is TGTGCCAGCAGCTTGGGACTACGGGGGGACGAGCAGTACTTC.

The rearrangement links TRBV5-6 to TRBJ1-4; D is perhaps TRBD1 (5 bases). The CDR3 is made up of 11 amino acids. V shed 5 bases and J shed 10 bases, with 9 bases lying between them. Looked up from germline, CDR1 is SGHDT and CDR2 is YYEEEE. CDR3 residues: CASRRGGKLFF. The CDR3 DNA is TGTGCCAGCAGGCGGGGGGGAAAACTGTTTTTT.

The chain carries TRBV5-1 and TRBJ2-3; the match to TRBD1 covers 12 bases. Germline CDR1 and CDR2: SGHRS and YFSETQ. V lost 0 bases, J lost 3 bases, and 5 bases stayed unmatched. This CDR3 has 17 amino acids. DNA for the CDR3: TGCGCCAGCAGCTTGGATCGGGACAGGGGGCGAACAGATACGCAGTATTTT. Amino acid sequence: CASSLDRDRGRTDTQYF. The full variable domain, rest sourced from reference TRBV5-1 and TRBJ2-3, is KAGVTQTPRYLIKTRGQQVTLSCSPISGHRSVSWYQQTPGQGLQFLFEYFSETQRNKGNFPGRFSGRQFSNSRSEMNVSTLELGDSALYLCASSLDRDRGRTDTQYFGPGTRLTVL.

Here the CDR3 reads CASKGGNTGELFF. DNA of the CDR3: TGTGCCAGCAAGGGGGGAAACACCGGGGAGCTGTTTTTT. The chain joins TRBV28 to TRBJ2-2; D possibly matches TRBD1 or TRBD2 (6 bases each). The CDR3 has 13 residues. Trimming shortened V by 7 bases and J by 2 bases, and 8 bases separated the two germline ends. The germline V gene has CDR1 MDHEN and CDR2 SYDVKM.

The chain couples TRBV2 to TRBJ2-3, with no clear D. Per the germline V gene, CDR1 is SNHLY and CDR2 is FYNNEI. CDR3 length: 8 amino acids. V lost 8 bases to trimming and J lost 11 bases, with 5 bases between them. CDR3 protein: CASGKQYF. The CDR3, as DNA: TGTGCCAGCGGGAAGCAGTATTTT.

The chain recombines TRBV19 with TRBJ1-5; D unclear. The CDR3 loop spans 13 amino acids. V was trimmed by 6 bases and J by 7 bases, leaving 13 bases between them. From germline, CDR1 is LNHDA and CDR2 SQIVND (reference sequence). The CDR3 sequence is CASSLAEEQPQHF. The DNA for the CDR3 is TGTGCCAGTAGCCTTGCGGAGGAGCAGCCCCAGCATTTT.

This rearrangement joins TRBV30 to TRBJ2-1, with D possibly matching TRBD2 (5 bases). Germline CDR1 is GTSNPN and CDR2 is SVGIG (reference sequence). CDR3 length: 15 residues. The germline V and J ends were trimmed by 3 bases and 7 bases, with 19 bases remaining between them. CDR3 nucleotides: TGTGCCTGGAGCGCCAACATAGGAGGTAGGAATGAGCAGTTCTTC. Its translation is CAWSANIGGRNEQFF.

The chain uses TRBV11-2 and TRBJ2-3; the D is unclear. The CDR3 is 11 residues long. V lost 4 bases, J lost 4 bases, and 3 bases lay in between. Germline V CDR1 and CDR2: SGHAT, FQNNGV. CDR3 loop: CASSSSDTQYF. The DNA for the CDR3 is TGTGCCAGCAGCTCATCAGATACGCAGTATTTT.